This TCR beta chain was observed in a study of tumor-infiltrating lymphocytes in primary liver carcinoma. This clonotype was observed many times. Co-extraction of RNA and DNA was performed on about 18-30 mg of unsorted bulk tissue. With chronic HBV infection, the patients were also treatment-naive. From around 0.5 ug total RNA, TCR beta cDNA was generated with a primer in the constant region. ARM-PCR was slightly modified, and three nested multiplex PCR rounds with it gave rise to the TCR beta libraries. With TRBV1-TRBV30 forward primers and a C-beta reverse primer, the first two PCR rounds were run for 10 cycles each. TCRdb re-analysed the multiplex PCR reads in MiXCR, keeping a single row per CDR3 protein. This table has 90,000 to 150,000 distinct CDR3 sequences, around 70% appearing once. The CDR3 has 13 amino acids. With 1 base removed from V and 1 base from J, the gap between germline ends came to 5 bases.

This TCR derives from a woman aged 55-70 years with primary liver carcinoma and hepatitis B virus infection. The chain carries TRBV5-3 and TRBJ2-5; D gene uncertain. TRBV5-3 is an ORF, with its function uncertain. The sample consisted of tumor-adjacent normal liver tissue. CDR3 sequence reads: CARSLTGQETQYF. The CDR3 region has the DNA TGTGCCAGAAGCTTGACCGGCCAAGAGACCCAGTACTTC.